This T cell receptor (beta chain) was captured by sequencing in a study of Ad26.COV2.S vaccination and SARS-CoV-2 variants (TCRdb year 2021). With regard to the full study: Vaccine-arm donors were drawn from COV1001, a multicentre, randomized, double-blind, placebo-controlled phase I-IIa trial of Ad26.COV2.S in healthy adults. Dosing of Ad26.COV2.S was intramuscular, at either 5x10^10 or 1x10^11 viral particles, delivered as one shot or as two shots spaced 56 days apart. The specificity and breadth of SARS-CoV-2-reactive T cell receptors after Ad26.COV2.S vaccination were assessed by TCRbeta repertoire sequencing. The TCR-sequenced set comprised around 32 samples: about 19 Ad26.COV2.S vaccine recipients, 5 placebo recipients and 8 SARS-CoV-2 convalescent individuals. Participants in the trial were split at random into five groups of five each, receiving low-dose or high-dose Ad26.COV2.S once or twice, or else placebo on both occasions. Investigators remained blinded to trial group allocation during experiments and outcome assessment.

The immunoSEQ Assay was used to sequence TCRbeta CDR3 regions. After extraction, genomic DNA underwent amplification by bias-controlled multiplex PCR, followed by high-throughput sequencing. Under the source paper's analysis protocol: To quantify the absolute abundance of every unique TCRbeta CDR3 region, sequences were collapsed and filtered. T cell fraction was estimated by normalization of TCRbeta template counts to usable DNA, with usable DNA being measured through amplification of reference genes present in all nucleated cells. Repertoire TCRs were annotated as SARS-CoV-2-specific when V gene, CDR3 amino acid sequence and J gene were exactly matched to a known reactive TCR set. The reference SARS-CoV-2 TCR set was obtained from MIRA and was filtered for enrichment in COVID-19-positive ImmuneCODE repertoires, whereby public or cross-reactive TCRs were removed. Based on the MIRA antigens, annotated TCRs were further analysed at the level of specific ORF or position within ORF. Depth was the summed frequency of annotated unique rearrangements, while breadth was defined as annotated unique rearrangements over total unique productive rearrangements. Two-sided Wilcoxon rank-sum tests were used to compare TCR breadth between groups. The clones in this table, taken by TCRdb from immuneACCESS, are in-frame only. Not every clone is retained; where verified, under half of the shortfall comes from an unresolved V gene, and the cause of the rest is unknown. V and J calls and clone size are copied from that table; D and trimming were computed from the DNA. The sample includes fewer than 800,000 clones, with 70% to 90% observed a single time. Over 1.3% of the sample is in the top ten clones.

On the study overall, not on this receptor specifically: Non-spike TCR breadth was comparable between vaccine and placebo recipients, consistent with the vaccine containing only spike. After vaccination, spike-specific CD8+ and CD4+ T cell responses were reported to show substantial breadth. It was noted by the authors that total T cell responses may have been underestimated by the TCR breadth and depth analyses. The study lacked the statistical power to compare responses across vaccine doses or regimens. Higher spike-specific TCR breadth was observed in Ad26.COV2.S recipients than in placebo recipients (P = 0.0014).

Comments on this clone: What this receptor recognizes is not known. No much larger clonotype is one base removed from it; base qualities were not supplied.

The treatment or condition tag for this specimen amounts to: 15 to 20 received Ad26.COV2.S at low or high dose, single or two shots; 5 received placebo; per-sample allocation not given. For vaccine and placebo recipients, the sequenced repertoires came from samples collected on day 63 after the first injection. In Cohort 1b, roughly 26 adults aged 18-55 years were enrolled at a single site in Boston, USA, between 29 July and 7 August 2020. Ad26.COV2.S consisted of a replication-incompetent adenovirus type 26 vector by which a prefusion-stabilized SARS-CoV-2 spike protein from the original Wuhan strain was expressed. This receptor was identified in a person aged 18 to 59 who received the Ad26.COV2.S COVID-19 vaccine or a placebo. The starting material was peripheral blood, obtained in a trial of Ad26.COV2.S vaccine versus placebo.

At the DNA level, the sequence is TGCGCCAGCAGCCAATTCGGGGAGAAGATTCGCACCGGGGAGCTGTTTTTT. Its translation reads: CASSQFGEKIRTGELFF. Recombination joined TRBV4-3 with TRBJ2-2; 5 matching bases give a weak D call of TRBD2. From the germline V gene, CDR1 is LGHNA and CDR2 is YSLEER. CDR3 length: 17 amino acids, cysteine to phenylalanine. Just the 51-base CDR3 DNA is kept, in frame starting at base 1. The junction carries 17 bases between V and J, which are trimmed by 2 bases and 4 bases respectively.